Below are 29 T cell receptor beta chains sequenced from a single sample in a study of control samples from healthy donors and cancer patients. Assay used: immunoSEQ multiplex PCR; TCRdb lists only in-frame clones, some missing. This table has tens of thousands of clones, about 89% appearing once. The sample was blood. The origin of the receptors is a man aged 45-60 years in good health.

This sequence joins TRBV7-3 and TRBJ1-6, with TRBD1 as a possible D gene (5 bases). This CDR3 contains 15 residues. The V end was cut by 1 base, the J end by 10 bases, with 14 bases between. Germline values: CDR1 SGHTA, CDR2 FQGTGA. CDR3 bases: TGTGCCAGCAGCTTAAACCCAGGGTTAAGGTCACCCCTCCACTTT. Translating it yields CASSLNPGLRSPLHF.

V usage is TRBV14 and J usage is TRBJ1-2; perhaps TRBD1 as D (5 bases). The CDR3 totals 15 residues. Per the germline V gene, CDR1 is SGHDN and CDR2 is FVKESK. V lost 1 base, J lost 4 bases, and 13 bases lay in between. The CDR3, as DNA: TGTGCCAGCAGCCAAGTCGTGGGGGAACTCTATGGCTACACCTTC. Its translation: CASSQVVGELYGYTF.

This chain connects TRBV19 to TRBJ1-6; 9 positions match TRBD1. CDR1 LNHDA and CDR2 SQIVND come from the germline V gene (reference sequence). Germline trimming cut 6 bases from V and 10 bases from J; bases unmatched to any gene: 13. The CDR3 covers 16 residues. The CDR3 DNA follows: TGTGCCAGTAGCTGGGGACAGGGCGTTCCTCCATCACCCCTCCACTTT. Encoded protein: CASSWGQGVPPSPLHF. Based on the CDR3 plus reference TRBV19 and TRBJ1-6, the full variable domain is DGGITQSPKYLFRKEGQNVTLSCEQNLNHDAMYWYRQDPGQGLRLIYYSQIVNDFQKGDIAEGYSVSREKKESFPLTVTSAQKNPTAFYLCASSWGQGVPPSPLHFGNGTRLTVT.

The V gene is TRBV7-9, the J gene TRBJ2-3; no clear D gene. Germline values: CDR1 SEHNR, CDR2 FQNEAQ (reference sequence). The CDR3 runs to 14 residues. Trimming removed 1 base from V and 1 base from J, with 6 bases in between. CDR3 loop: CASSLVGRTDTQYF. The CDR3, as DNA: TGTGCCAGCAGCTTAGTTGGCCGCACAGATACGCAGTATTTT.

The chain carries TRBV9 and TRBJ2-3; TRBD2 matches 9 bases. The CDR3 has 14 amino acids. V shed 6 bases, J shed 3 bases, and the junction held 5 bases outside the gene matches. Germline V gives CDR1 SGDLS, CDR2 YYNGEE. CDR3 nucleotide sequence: TGTGCCAGCACCGGACTAGCGACTACAGATACGCAGTATTTT. Translating gives CASTGLATTDTQYF.

The chain uses TRBV3-1 (or the pseudogene TRBV3-2) and TRBJ2-5; 8 bases fit TRBD1. This CDR3 has 12 amino acids. The V and J ends lost 10 bases and 4 bases, in that order; junction bases with no gene match: 5. Germline assignment: CDR1 LGHDT and CDR2 YNNKEL (reference sequence). CDR3 region: CATQQGGETQYF. In DNA, the CDR3 is TGTGCCACGCAACAGGGGGGAGAGACCCAGTACTTC.

The rearrangement uses TRBV7-9 and TRBJ2-7; 8 bases map to TRBD2. V lost 6 bases and J lost 2; bases outside the gene matches: 6. Germline V CDR1 and CDR2: SEHNR, FQNEAQ (reference sequence). The length of the CDR3 is 14 residues. The CDR3 loop is CASRISGGTYEQYF. The CDR3 nucleotides are TGTGCCAGCAGGATCTCGGGGGGGACCTACGAGCAGTACTTC.

The chain links TRBV6-5 to TRBJ1-2; D is unclear. V lost 3 bases, J lost 1 base, and 6 bases lay in between. This CDR3 contains 13 residues. The V gene's germline CDR1 is MNHEY and CDR2 SVGAGI. This CDR3 reads CASSYEVNYGYTF. CDR3 in DNA: TGTGCCAGCAGTTATGAGGTTAACTATGGCTACACCTTC.

V is TRBV6-2 or TRBV6-3 and J is TRBJ1-5; D remains ambiguous. V was clipped by 2 bases and J by 7 bases, with 6 bases between them. Germline CDR1 is MNHEY and CDR2 is SVGEGT. The CDR3 length is 12 residues. The CDR3 sequence is CASSYGFQPQHF. CDR3 bases: TGTGCCAGCAGTTACGGTTTCCAGCCCCAGCATTTT.

V gene TRBV15 combines with J gene TRBJ1-2; 7 bases line up with TRBD1. With V trimmed by 3 bases and J by 4 bases, 14 bases remained unmatched. The CDR3 is 17 residues long. In germline, CDR1 is LNHNV, CDR2 YYDKDF (reference sequence). The CDR3: CATSSDTGAYLIYGYTF. The CDR3 DNA is TGTGCCACCAGCAGCGACACAGGGGCCTATTTAATCTATGGCTACACCTTC.

The chain links TRBV6-2 or TRBV6-3 to TRBJ2-5, with D possibly TRBD1 on 5 matching bases. Germline-derived CDR1 and CDR2 are MNHEY and SVGEGT. Trimming took 3 bases from V and 3 from J, leaving 14 bases between them. The length of the CDR3 is 15 residues. The CDR3 here is CASSYLGASEETQYF. Here the CDR3 DNA reads TGTGCCAGCAGTTATCTAGGGGCATCGGAAGAGACCCAGTACTTC.

The V gene is TRBV18, the J gene TRBJ1-5; 9 bases map to TRBD1. The CDR3 is 15 residues long. The V gene's germline CDR1 is KGHSH and CDR2 LQKENI. V shed 6 bases and J 0 bases; nucleotides not matched to a gene: 3. The CDR3 DNA follows: TGTGCCAGCTCTGAGGGACAGGGTAGCAATCAGCCCCAGCATTTT. Translated, it gives CASSEGQGSNQPQHF. Supplemented by reference TRBV18 and TRBJ1-5, the full variable domain reads NAGVMQNPRHLVRRRGQEARLRCSPMKGHSHVYWYRQLPEEGLKFMVYLQKENIIDESGMPKERFSAEFPKEGPSILRIQQVVRGDSAAYFCASSEGQGSNQPQHFGDGTRLSIL.

This chain connects TRBV10-2 to TRBJ2-3; no clear D gene. The V and J ends lost 3 bases and 1 base respectively, with 5 bases between them. Looked up from germline, CDR1 is WSHSY and CDR2 is SAAADI. The CDR3 has 13 amino acids. CDR3 bases: TGCGCCAGCAGTGACGGGCGCACAGATACGCAGTATTTT. It encodes CASSDGRTDTQYF.

This chain uses TRBV3-1 (or the pseudogene TRBV3-2) with TRBJ1-2, with D possibly matching TRBD1 (5 bases). Germline V gene data show CDR1 as LGHDT and CDR2 as YNNKEL (reference sequence). The ends were cut back, 0 bases at V and 5 bases at J, with 13 bases in the middle. CDR3 size: 15 residues. The CDR3: CASSQEQAGPYGYTF. CDR3 DNA sequence: TGTGCCAGCAGCCAAGAGCAGGCAGGGCCTTATGGCTACACCTTC.

V and J are TRBV6-6 and TRBJ1-6; D is unclear. CDR3 length: 16 amino acids. CDR1 MNHNY and CDR2 SVGAGI come from the germline V gene (reference sequence). V was clipped by 2 bases and J by 0 bases, with 8 bases between them. The CDR3 DNA is TGTGCCAGCAGTTACGAACCCAGCTCCTATAATTCACCCCTCCACTTT. Protein: CASSYEPSSYNSPLHF.

The rearrangement links TRBV6-6 to TRBJ1-3, with D unresolved. V lost 6 bases and J lost 4, with 10 bases in between. The V gene's germline CDR1 is MNHNY and CDR2 SVGAGI (reference sequence). The CDR3 is made up of 13 amino acids. The CDR3 region is CASSEGPGNTIYF. CDR3 sequence (DNA): TGTGCCAGCAGCGAAGGGCCGGGAAACACCATATATTTT.

The CDR3 nucleotides read TGTGCCACCAAAGAACAGGGGGCGCGGAACACCATATATTTT. Its translation: CATKEQGARNTIYF. The rearrangement joins TRBV6-5 to TRBJ1-3; 9 bases agree with TRBD1. The CDR3 contains 14 residues. The V segment lost 10 bases and the J segment 7 bases; nucleotides outside the gene matches: 11. Germline V gene data show CDR1 as MNHEY and CDR2 as SVGAGI.

The rearrangement uses TRBV19 and TRBJ1-1, with D maybe TRBD1 (5 bases). CDR1 is LNHDA and CDR2 is SQIVND in the germline V gene (reference sequence). The V end lost 4 bases, the J end lost 2 bases, and 11 bases lay between the germline ends. This CDR3 comprises 14 residues. Written as DNA, the CDR3 is TGTGCCAGTAGTACCACAGGTGGCAACACTGAAGCTTTCTTT. Residues: CASSTTGGNTEAFF.

This clone appeared once. Germline and junction disagree at one end, which may indicate a read error. V usage is TRBV30 and J usage is TRBJ1-2; 7 bases are a match to TRBD1. Germline V gene lookup returns CDR1 GTSNPN and CDR2 SVGIG (reference sequence). The CDR3 has 15 amino acids. The CDR3 nucleotides are TGTGCCTGGGCCGGGACAGCTCTTTCTAACTATGGTTACACCTTC. The encoded protein is CAWAGTALSNYGYTF. Combining the CDR3 with reference TRBV30 and TRBJ1-2 gives the whole variable domain SQTIHQWPATLVQPVGSPLSLECTVEGTSNPNLYWYRQAAGRGLQLLFYSVGIGQISSEVPQNLSASRPQDRQFILSSKKLLLSDSGFYLCAWAGTALSNYGYTFGSGTRLTVV.

The chain has TRBV7-8 and TRBJ2-3; 9 bases map to TRBD2. The CDR3 is 17 amino acids. Trimming removed 5 bases from V and 0 bases from J; junction bases left unmatched: 9. CDR1 is SGHVS and CDR2 is FQNEAQ in the germline V gene. CDR3 nucleotides: TGTGCCAGCAGCAAACCTGGGACTAGCACTAGCACAGATACGCAGTATTTT. It codes for CASSKPGTSTSTDTQYF.

V usage is TRBV18 and J usage is TRBJ2-3; weak D call: TRBD2 (6 bases). The CDR3 has 17 amino acids. Trimming took 0 bases from V and 4 from J, leaving 17 bases between them. In germline, CDR1 is KGHSH, CDR2 LQKENI. CDR3 in amino acids: CASSPPGLPVLPDTQYF. The CDR3 nucleotides read TGTGCCAGCTCACCACCGGGACTTCCGGTCCTCCCAGATACGCAGTATTTT.

J is TRBJ2-1 and V is TRBV6-6; D assignment may be TRBD1 or TRBD2 (6 bases each). The CDR3 runs to 14 residues. Trimming took 8 bases from V and 0 from J, leaving 11 bases between them. The germline gives CDR1 MNHNY, CDR2 SVGAGI (reference sequence). The CDR3, as DNA: TGTGCCAGCGGGGGGCGGAGCTCCTACAATGAGCAGTTCTTC. Protein product: CASGGRSSYNEQFF.

The J gene is TRBJ2-7, the V gene TRBV25-1; 8 bases match TRBD1. The V gene end was trimmed by 6 bases and the J gene end by 5 bases; junction bases not matched to a gene: 9. The CDR3 is 14 amino acids. From germline, CDR1 is MGHDK and CDR2 SYGVNS. CDR3 residues: CASSRGQGGHEQYF. CDR3 in DNA: TGTGCCAGCAGCCGAGGACAGGGTGGGCACGAGCAGTACTTC.

V is TRBV19 and J is TRBJ1-3, with D tentatively TRBD1 (6 bases). CDR3 size: 15 residues. The germline V gene has CDR1 LNHDA and CDR2 SQIVND (reference sequence). V was clipped by 5 bases and J by 4 bases, with 15 bases between them. In nucleotides, the CDR3 is TGTGCCAGTAGTCAAGACAGGTCCGTCGGAAACACCATATATTTT. Residues: CASSQDRSVGNTIYF.

The chain is built from TRBV6-4 and TRBJ2-1; 9 bases agree with TRBD2. Trimming took 6 bases from V and 7 from J; bases not matched to a gene: 13. CDR3 size: 16 residues. Germline CDR1 is MRHNA and CDR2 is SNTAGT. The CDR3 region is CASSDSGGHDKNEQFF. DNA for the CDR3: TGTGCCAGCAGCGATAGCGGGGGCCACGACAAAAATGAGCAGTTCTTC.

This clone was counted a single time. This chain links TRBV12-3 or TRBV12-4 with TRBJ1-1, with unresolved D. The CDR3 runs 11 residues. V was trimmed by 2 bases and J by 8 bases, leaving 6 bases between them. CDR3 amino acids: CASSLLQEAFF. The CDR3 DNA reads as TGTGCCAGCAGTTTACTCCAGGAAGCTTTCTTT.

In nucleotides, the CDR3 is TGTGCCACCATCTTTTTTAGCAATCAGCCCCAGCATTTT. Translating it yields CATIFFSNQPQHF. The V gene is TRBV24-1, the J gene TRBJ1-5; D not certain. The CDR3 has 13 amino acids. V lost 8 bases and J 0 bases, leaving 7 bases between the germline ends. CDR1 and CDR2 (germline): KGHDR, SFDVKD.

This clone was detected once. The chain carries TRBV3-1 (or the pseudogene TRBV3-2) and TRBJ1-2, with D tentatively TRBD1 (5 bases). The CDR3 is made up of 13 amino acids. Germline V gene lookup returns CDR1 LGHDT and CDR2 YNNKEL (reference sequence). V was trimmed by 3 bases and J by 2 bases, leaving 7 bases between them. CDR3 residues: CASSQTENYGYTF. The CDR3 DNA reads as TGTGCCAGCAGCCAGACAGAGAACTATGGCTACACCTTC.

This chain connects TRBV6-5 to TRBJ2-5; 7 nucleotides align to TRBD2. There are 14 residues in the CDR3. V shed 0 bases and J 7 bases; nucleotides not matched to a gene: 5. The germline V gene encodes CDR1 MNHEY and CDR2 SVGAGI. DNA for the CDR3: TGTGCCAGCAGTTACTCGATAGGGGAGGGGACCCAGTACTTC. It is translated as CASSYSIGEGTQYF.